A single sample is the source of the 31 T cell receptor beta chains below, sequenced in a study of blood T cell repertoires in COVID-19. The assay was immunoSEQ multiplex PCR, and TCRdb's table has in-frame clones only and misses some. The sample has roughly 220,000 clones, approximately 80% seen once. The specimen was PBMCs or T cells enriched from blood (not recorded which). These receptors were obtained from a woman in her thirties or forties with acute COVID-19.

The chain recombines TRBV11-2 with TRBJ2-7, with 10 bases matching TRBD1. After removal of 1 base from V and 2 bases from J, the junction contained 2 bases not matched to a gene. Germline CDR1 is SGHAT and CDR2 is FQNNGV. The CDR3 is 15 residues long. CDR3 DNA sequence: TGTGCCAGCAGCTTAGTGGGACAGGGGCCCTACGAGCAGTACTTC. Translated, it gives CASSLVGQGPYEQYF.

This chain connects TRBV11-2 to TRBJ1-1; 7 positions match TRBD1. V lost 5 bases, J lost 6 bases, and 6 bases stayed unmatched. Germline V gene lookup returns CDR1 SGHAT and CDR2 FQNNGV. CDR3 size: 13 residues. CDR3 sequence reads: CASSPTGSAEAFF. The CDR3 DNA reads TGTGCCAGCAGCCCGACAGGGTCCGCTGAAGCTTTCTTT.

The V call is TRBV5-1, the J call TRBJ1-1; weak D call: TRBD1 (5 bases). The CDR3 has 17 residues. V shed 6 bases and J shed 3 bases, with 24 bases lying between them. From germline, CDR1 is SGHRS and CDR2 YFSETQ. The CDR3 nucleotides are TGCGCCAGCACCTCTGCCGCAGGGCAAACGCGACACACTGAAGCTTTCTTT. Protein product: CASTSAAGQTRHTEAFF.

The gene calls are TRBV18 and TRBJ2-3, with 9 bases matching TRBD2. V lost 5 bases to trimming and J lost 4 bases; unmatched junction nucleotides: 10. There are 16 residues in the CDR3. The germline V gene has CDR1 KGHSH and CDR2 LQKENI. The CDR3 bases are TGTGCCAGCTCAACCGGGACTAGCTTCGAGGCAGATACGCAGTATTTT. It is translated as CASSTGTSFEADTQYF.

The CDR3 here is CATSRDRAGGGNQPQHF. The CDR3 DNA reads as TGTGCCACCAGCAGAGATAGGGCAGGGGGAGGCAATCAGCCCCAGCATTTT. V usage is TRBV15 and J usage is TRBJ1-5; 7 positions agree with TRBD1. Germline CDR1 and CDR2: LNHNV and YYDKDF (reference sequence). The V gene end was trimmed by 0 bases and the J gene end by 2 bases; junction bases not matched to a gene: 7. This CDR3 comprises 17 residues.

The genes are TRBV11-2 and TRBJ2-1; 8 nucleotides align to TRBD1. The CDR3 is 16 amino acids. V dropped 1 base and J dropped 4; count of bases not matched to a gene: 6. The germline gives CDR1 SGHAT, CDR2 FQNNGV. As DNA, the CDR3 is TGTGCCAGCAGCTTAGGAAGTCGGACAGGGTACAATGAGCAGTTCTTC. Its translation: CASSLGSRTGYNEQFF. Based on the CDR3 plus reference TRBV11-2 and TRBJ2-1, the full variable domain is EAGVAQSPRYKIIEKRQSVAFWCNPISGHATLYWYQQILGQGPKLLIQFQNNGVVDDSQLPKDRFSAERLKGVDSTLKIQPAKLEDSAVYLCASSLGSRTGYNEQFFGPGTRLTVL.

A few counts support this clone. For the CDR3, the DNA is TGTGCCAGCTCACCATTGCAGGGGACTAATTCACCCCTCCACTTT. As protein: CASSPLQGTNSPLHF. The chain couples TRBV18 to TRBJ1-6, with D tentatively TRBD1 (6 bases). The V end lost 2 bases, the J end lost 6 bases, and 11 bases lay between the germline ends. Germline CDR1 KGHSH, CDR2 LQKENI. The CDR3 extends over 15 amino acids.

The chain has TRBV28 and TRBJ2-5; 11 bases match TRBD1. The CDR3 is 16 amino acids. In germline, CDR1 is MDHEN, CDR2 SYDVKM. Trimming removed 6 bases from V and 5 bases from J; junction bases left unmatched: 11. Written as DNA, the CDR3 is TGTGCCAGCAGCTCCTCGGGACAGGGGGTTGAGGAGACCCAGTACTTC. It specifies CASSSSGQGVEETQYF.

This chain links TRBV7-9 with TRBJ1-2; TRBD1 aligns across 8 bases. Trimming removed 5 bases from V and 4 bases from J; junction bases left unmatched: 9. The CDR3 covers 15 residues. The germline V gene encodes CDR1 SEHNR and CDR2 FQNEAQ (reference sequence). CDR3 DNA: TGTGCCAGCAGCCCTGAAGGACAGGGAGTCTATGGCTACACCTTC. Protein product: CASSPEGQGVYGYTF. Together with reference TRBV7-9 and TRBJ1-2, the CDR3 gives the full variable domain: DTGVSQNPRHKITKRGQNVTFRCDPISEHNRLYWYRQTLGQGPEFLTYFQNEAQLEKSRLLSDRFSAERPKGSFSTLEIQRTEQGDSAMYLCASSPEGQGVYGYTFGSGTRLTVV.

V is TRBV5-8 and J is TRBJ2-1; 11 positions agree with TRBD2. Germline V gives CDR1 SGHTS, CDR2 YDEGEE. V lost 4 bases, J lost 2 bases, and 11 bases stayed unmatched. This CDR3 is 18 amino acids long. The CDR3 region has the DNA TGTGCCAGCAGCATGATTACTAGCGGGGGCCCCACCTACAATGAGCAGTTCTTC. Translating it yields CASSMITSGGPTYNEQFF.

V is TRBV5-6 and J is TRBJ2-7; D is uncertain. This CDR3 spans 13 amino acids. The V end was cut by 3 bases, the J end by 1 base, with 8 bases between. In germline, CDR1 is SGHDT, CDR2 YYEEEE. As DNA, the CDR3 is TGTGCCAGCAGCTCAATAGTATCCTACGAGCAGTACTTC. It is translated as CASSSIVSYEQYF.

The chain is built from TRBV6-2 or TRBV6-3 and TRBJ2-1; 11 bases agree with TRBD1. The CDR3 contains 14 residues. Germline CDR1 MNHEY, CDR2 SVGEGT. Losses at the gene ends were 1 base for V and 11 bases for J; bases not matched to a gene: 4. CDR3 DNA: TGTGCCAGCAGTTACTACGGGACAGGGGGGAAGCAGTTCTTC. This gives the protein CASSYYGTGGKQFF.

This chain joins TRBV7-2 and TRBJ2-3, with TRBD2 identical over 14 bases. CDR1 SGHTA and CDR2 FQGNSA come from the germline V gene. CDR3 length equals 15 residues. Trimming at V came to 7 bases and at J to 3 bases, leaving 3 bases not matched to a gene. CDR3: CASIRTSGRTDTQYF. The CDR3 DNA follows: TGTGCCAGCATCCGGACTAGCGGGAGGACAGATACGCAGTATTTT.

The chain combines TRBV7-2 with TRBJ2-7, with D maybe TRBD1 (6 bases). This CDR3 is built from 12 residues. V was pared by 5 bases and J by 4 bases, with 9 bases between. CDR1 SGHTA and CDR2 FQGNSA come from the germline V gene. In DNA form, the CDR3 reads TGTGCCAGCAGCCCGACAGGATACGAGCAGTACTTC. The encoded protein is CASSPTGYEQYF.

The chain links TRBV21-1 to TRBJ2-1; the DNA was not compared with TRBD2, the D call given in the table. TRBV21-1 is classified as a pseudogene. The CDR3 runs 16 residues. The CDR3 loop is CASSKNELLAYNEQFF. CDR3 DNA: TGTGCCAGCAGCAAAAATGAGCTGCTAGCCTACAATGAGCAGTTCTTC.

The chain employs TRBV10-3 and TRBJ1-6; D not certain. Germline loops: CDR1 ENHRY, CDR2 SYGVKD. The CDR3 sequence is 13 residues long. Trimming stripped 3 bases from V and 8 bases from J, with 8 bases between. DNA for the CDR3: TGTGCCATCAGTGACAACCGGGATTCACCCCTCCACTTT. Protein sequence: CAISDNRDSPLHF.

V usage is TRBV2 and J usage is TRBJ1-1; the D gene is possibly TRBD1 (5 bases). This CDR3 spans 15 amino acids. Trimming cost V 4 bases and J 1 base, with 13 bases left between them. Looked up from germline, CDR1 is SNHLY and CDR2 is FYNNEI. CDR3 residues: CASSALGGGNTEAFF. CDR3 bases: TGTGCCAGCAGTGCCCTCGGGGGGGGGAACACTGAAGCTTTCTTT.

The J gene is TRBJ1-4, the V gene TRBV6-1; the D is unclear. The length of the CDR3 is 16 residues. V was trimmed by 2 bases and J by 2 bases, leaving 12 bases between them. Germline-derived CDR1 and CDR2 are MNHNS and SASEGT. The DNA for the CDR3 is TGTGCCAGCAGTGAAATGGGTTGGGAGACTAATGAAAAACTGTTTTTT. This translates into CASSEMGWETNEKLFF.

V and J are TRBV30 and TRBJ1-5, with D maybe TRBD1 (5 bases). Per germline, CDR1 GTSNPN and CDR2 SVGIG (reference sequence). V was trimmed by 2 bases and J by 6 bases, leaving 11 bases between them. The CDR3 runs to 13 residues. The CDR3 region has the DNA TGTGCCTGGAGTCTTAACAGGCGTCAGCCCCAGCATTTT. Its translation: CAWSLNRRQPQHF.

This clone was picked up a small number of times. V usage is TRBV13 and J usage is TRBJ1-5; D unresolved. CDR1 and CDR2 (germline): PRHDT, FYEKMQ (reference sequence). Trimming stripped 4 bases from V and 6 bases from J, with 16 bases between. The CDR3 is 15 amino acids. CDR3 bases: TGTGCCAGCAGCTCCTCAGAGGAAGTGGGTCAGCCCCAGCATTTT. Its protein is CASSSSEEVGQPQHF.

The chain carries TRBV15 and TRBJ1-3; D remains ambiguous. Germline loops: CDR1 LNHNV, CDR2 YYDKDF (reference sequence). The CDR3 extends over 13 amino acids. With 5 bases removed from V and 0 bases from J, the gap between germline ends came to 5 bases. In DNA form, the CDR3 reads TGTGCCACCAGCTCAGGCTCTGGAAACACCATATATTTT. Protein product: CATSSGSGNTIYF.

The J gene is TRBJ2-1, the V gene TRBV7-9; 9 bases align to TRBD2. Germline assignment: CDR1 SEHNR and CDR2 FQNEAQ (reference sequence). J lost 4 bases, V lost 4 bases, and 8 bases had no gene match. This CDR3 has 16 amino acids. The CDR3 nucleotides are TGTGCCAGCAGCTCTCTAGCGGGAAGTAGTTACAATGAGCAGTTCTTC. Protein sequence: CASSSLAGSSYNEQFF.

J is TRBJ2-5 and V is TRBV2, with D possibly being TRBD1 (5 bases). V lost 5 bases and J 1 base, leaving 11 bases between the germline ends. CDR1 and CDR2 (germline): SNHLY, FYNNEI. The CDR3 is 14 residues long. This chain's CDR3 is CASSSRRAQETQYF. As DNA, the CDR3 is TGTGCCAGCAGTTCGCGCAGGGCCCAAGAGACCCAGTACTTC. Complete variable domain (other parts from reference TRBV2 and TRBJ2-5): EPEVTQTPSHQVTQMGQEVILRCVPISNHLYFYWYRQILGQKVEFLVSFYNNEISEKSEIFDDQFSVERPDGSNFTLKIRSTKLEDSAMYFCASSSRRAQETQYFGPGTRLLVL.

The chain combines TRBV19 with TRBJ1-1; D gene unclear. The CDR3 consists of 13 residues. V lost 3 bases and J lost 2, with 7 bases in between. Germline V CDR1 and CDR2: LNHDA, SQIVND (reference sequence). CDR3 sequence (DNA): TGTGCCAGTAGTATCTCGTTAAACACTGAAGCTTTCTTT. It yields the protein CASSISLNTEAFF.

CDR3 amino acids: CASSESAGYYNEQFF. DNA for the CDR3: TGCGCCAGCAGTGAGTCGGCAGGATACTACAATGAGCAGTTCTTC. This sequence joins TRBV10-1 and TRBJ2-1, with D unclear. V dropped 0 bases and J dropped 3 bases, with 9 bases sitting between them. From germline, CDR1 is WNHNN and CDR2 SYGVQD (reference sequence). This CDR3 is 15 amino acids long.

This chain connects TRBV24-1 to TRBJ2-5, with TRBD1 identical over 11 bases. Germline CDR1 and CDR2: KGHDR and SFDVKD. V was pared by 4 bases and J by 1 base, with 7 bases of the junction left unmatched. The CDR3 runs 17 residues. The DNA of the CDR3 is TGTGCCACCAGTGACCCTGGACAGGGGGCGCGCCAAGAGACCCAGTACTTC. Translating it yields CATSDPGQGARQETQYF.

The genes are TRBV4-1 and TRBJ2-3; TRBD1 is a possible D gene (6 bases). Germline loops: CDR1 MGHRA, CDR2 YSYEKL. This CDR3 has 15 amino acids. The V gene lost 1 base and the J gene lost 3 bases, with 11 bases spanning the gap. DNA for the CDR3: TGCGCCAGCAGCCAAGCAGGGGCCTCGACAGATACGCAGTATTTT. Its protein is CASSQAGASTDTQYF.

The chain has TRBV29-1 and TRBJ1-1, with 10 bases lining up with TRBD1. The V gene end was trimmed by 7 bases and the J gene end by 10 bases; junction bases not matched to a gene: 9. This CDR3 contains 12 residues. Germline CDR1 SQVTM, CDR2 ANQGSEA. CDR3 protein: CSAGTGVVGAFF. In DNA form, the CDR3 reads TGCAGCGCTGGGACAGGGGTCGTCGGAGCTTTCTTT.

The rearrangement links TRBV4-3 to TRBJ2-1; 8 bases align to TRBD2. Germline-derived CDR1 and CDR2 are LGHNA and YSLEER. With 2 bases clipped from V and 4 bases from J, the junction kept 10 bases outside the gene matches. The CDR3 length is 17 residues. CDR3 region: CASSQHFGLAFYNEQFF. The CDR3, as DNA: TGCGCCAGCAGCCAACATTTTGGACTAGCCTTTTACAATGAGCAGTTCTTC.

The V and J genes are TRBV19 and TRBJ2-7, with TRBD1 identical over 7 bases. The length of the CDR3 is 15 residues. The J segment lost 3 bases and the V segment lost 3 bases, leaving 8 bases of the junction unmatched. In germline, CDR1 is LNHDA, CDR2 SQIVND (reference sequence). CDR3 sequence reads: CASSIGGQSVYEQYF. DNA of the CDR3: TGTGCCAGTAGTATTGGGGGACAGTCGGTCTACGAGCAGTACTTC.

The genes are TRBV5-5 and TRBJ1-5; 10 bases agree with TRBD1. This CDR3 comprises 18 residues. The germline V gene has CDR1 SGHKS and CDR2 YYEKEE (reference sequence). The junction had 15 bases not matched to a gene; V was cut back by 3 bases and J by 6 bases. CDR3 DNA: TGTGCCAGCAGCTCCCTCACCGGGACAGGGGATTTAGTTCAGCCCCAGCATTTT. The encoded protein is CASSSLTGTGDLVQPQHF.